This record concerns one TCR beta chain sequence. What it binds is unknown. The CDR3 runs 13 residues. The germline V gene encodes CDR1 SQVTM and CDR2 ANQGSEA. J gave up 6 bases and V 7 bases, and 8 bases lay outside the gene matches. The sample is drawn from a study of T cell repertoires in cytomegalovirus infection. Study-level points and caveats: It was HLA-C-restricted CMV-specific TCR beta clonotypes that dominated the response ex vivo.

Each CDR3 protein gets one entry after TCRdb re-called the reads with MiXCR. The table has 370,000 or so distinct CDR3 sequences, about a third seen once; the top ten hold approximately 15%. The chain links TRBV29-1 to TRBJ2-2, with 7 bases matching TRBD1. This sample comprised cultured PBMCs, obtained from culture after CMV antigen stimulation. This TCR was recovered from a human donor in good health (CMV status not recorded). Some clones in this sample may be carry-over from other donors' samples. The CDR3 DNA reads as TGCAGCGCCTGGACAGGCCGGTCCGGGGAGCTGTTTTTT. Protein product: CSAWTGRSGELFF.